These 2 T cell receptor beta chains share one sample of origin, sequenced in a study of cytomegalovirus exposure and HLA in healthy donors. PCR involved 60 Vbeta and 13 Jbeta primers. The data were produced by immunoSEQ multiplex PCR, yet TCRdb's version contains in-frame clones alone and is incomplete. This sample has about 160,000 clones, with around 80% found just once. The sequenced material came from PBMCs. Receptors originate from a boy between 2 and 10 years old in good health and CMV-seronegative.

The chain has TRBV6-1 and TRBJ2-7; 10 positions agree with TRBD1. V gave up 6 bases and J gave up 6 bases; unmatched junction bases: 5. Germline values: CDR1 MNHNS, CDR2 SASEGT. The CDR3 totals 13 residues. The CDR3 reads CASSAGQGFEQYV. CDR3 in DNA: TGTGCCAGCAGCGCGGGACAGGGGTTCGAGCAGTACGTC.

The chain recombines TRBV18 with TRBJ1-2; TRBD1 aligns across 10 bases. The V gene end was trimmed by 6 bases and the J gene end by 8 bases; junction bases not matched to a gene: 9. Germline V gene lookup returns CDR1 KGHSH and CDR2 LQKENI. This CDR3 is 14 amino acids long. The CDR3 DNA is TGTGCCAGCTCGCGGGACAGGGGAACGGGGGGCTACACCTTC. Translation: CASSRDRGTGGYTF.